The T cell receptor beta chain under discussion was sequenced for a study of graft-versus-host responses after intestinal transplantation. Deletions cut 7 bases from V and 4 bases from J, with 23 bases between. Germline CDR1 reads SGHNT; CDR2 reads YYREEE (reference sequence). This CDR3 has 16 amino acids. The protocol was immunoSEQ multiplex PCR, while the TCRdb copy is restricted to in-frame clones and leaves out a portion. The repertoire consists of around 10,000 clones, with 90% to 95% occurring once and the leading ten covering more than 4%. The chain recombines TRBV5-4 with TRBJ1-2, with D hard to call. This TCR was sampled from a human patient who received an intestinal transplant, so some T cells may come from the graft donor. The sequencing used PBMCs, collected about 70 days after transplant. The CDR3 here is CASFGDLPGKTYGYTF. Written as DNA, the CDR3 is TGTGCCAGCTTCGGTGACTTACCAGGAAAGACCTATGGCTACACCTTC.